Here is one T cell receptor beta chain with its context. Germline CDR1 is SNHLY and CDR2 is FYNNEI. The CDR3 contains 14 residues. Trimming shortened V by 8 bases and J by 1 base, and 13 bases separated the two germline ends. Terminally differentiated effector memory CD45RA+ cells were excluded by CCR7 positive selection of CD45RO-negative cells. This sample was included in a study of shared clonotypes between healthy human individuals. Here immunoSEQ multiplex PCR was the method, and the copy in TCRdb shows in-frame clones only, minus some. The sample consists of around 2.1 million clones, approximately 94% of them appearing once.

This clonotype originated in a man aged 18 to 35 in good health. Some clones in this sample may be carry-over from other donors' samples. Sequenced sample: naive CD8+ T cells from PBMCs. The rearrangement links TRBV2 to TRBJ2-3; D is uncertain. The CDR3 here is CASFWVAGTDTQYF. The CDR3 DNA reads TGTGCCAGCTTCTGGGTGGCCGGCACAGATACGCAGTATTTT.